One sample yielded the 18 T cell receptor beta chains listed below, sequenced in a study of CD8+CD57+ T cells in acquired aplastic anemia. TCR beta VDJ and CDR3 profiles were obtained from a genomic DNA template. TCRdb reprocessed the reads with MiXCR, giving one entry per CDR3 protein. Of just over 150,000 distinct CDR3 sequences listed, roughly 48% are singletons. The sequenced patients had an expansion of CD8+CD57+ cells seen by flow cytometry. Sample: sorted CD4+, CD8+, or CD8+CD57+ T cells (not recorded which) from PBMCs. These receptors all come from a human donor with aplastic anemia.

CDR3 in DNA: TGCAGCGTCTCGGGACAGATGAACACTGAAGCTTTCTTT. It is translated as CSVSGQMNTEAFF. The chain combines TRBV29-1 with TRBJ1-1; 7 positions match TRBD1. In germline, CDR1 is SQVTM, CDR2 ANQGSEA. The CDR3 length is 13 residues. V shed 6 bases and J 0 bases; nucleotides not matched to a gene: 4. The full variable domain, with the rest looked up from reference TRBV29-1 and TRBJ1-1, is SAVISQKPSRDICQRGTSLTIQCQVDSQVTMMFWYRQQPGQSLTLIATANQGSEATYESGFVIDKFPISRPNLTFSTLTVSNMSPEDSSIYLCSVSGQMNTEAFFGQGTRLTVV.

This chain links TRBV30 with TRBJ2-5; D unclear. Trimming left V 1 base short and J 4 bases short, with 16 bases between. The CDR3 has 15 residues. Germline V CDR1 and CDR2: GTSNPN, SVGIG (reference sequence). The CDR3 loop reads CAWSAAAGWGETQYF. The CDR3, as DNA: TGTGCCTGGAGTGCTGCGGCAGGCTGGGGAGAGACCCAGTACTTC.

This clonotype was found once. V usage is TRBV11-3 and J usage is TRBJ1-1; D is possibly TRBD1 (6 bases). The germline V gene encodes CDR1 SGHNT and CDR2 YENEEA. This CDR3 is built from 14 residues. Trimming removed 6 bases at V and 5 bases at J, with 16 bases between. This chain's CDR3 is CASRPTGLRTEAFF. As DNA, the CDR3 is TGTGCCAGCAGGCCAACAGGGCTTCGGACTGAAGCTTTCTTT.

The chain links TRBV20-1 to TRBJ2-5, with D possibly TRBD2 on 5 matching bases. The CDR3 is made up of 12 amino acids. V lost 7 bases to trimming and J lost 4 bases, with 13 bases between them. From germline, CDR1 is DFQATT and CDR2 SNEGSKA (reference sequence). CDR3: CSVNGDTETQYF. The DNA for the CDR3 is TGCAGTGTCAACGGGGATACAGAGACCCAGTACTTC.

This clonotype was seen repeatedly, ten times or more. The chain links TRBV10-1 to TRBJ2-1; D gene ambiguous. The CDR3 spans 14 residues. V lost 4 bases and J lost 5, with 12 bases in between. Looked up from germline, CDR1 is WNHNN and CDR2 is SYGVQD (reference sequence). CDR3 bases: TGCGCCAGCAGTGGCGAAGAGACGAACAATGAGCAGTTCTTC. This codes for CASSGEETNNEQFF.

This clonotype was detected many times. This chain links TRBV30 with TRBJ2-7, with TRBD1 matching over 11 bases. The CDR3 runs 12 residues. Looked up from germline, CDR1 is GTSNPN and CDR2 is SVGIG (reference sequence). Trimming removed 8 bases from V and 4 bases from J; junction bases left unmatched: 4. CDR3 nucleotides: TGTGCCAGGGGGACAGGGGGGTACGAGCAGTACTTC. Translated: CARGTGGYEQYF.

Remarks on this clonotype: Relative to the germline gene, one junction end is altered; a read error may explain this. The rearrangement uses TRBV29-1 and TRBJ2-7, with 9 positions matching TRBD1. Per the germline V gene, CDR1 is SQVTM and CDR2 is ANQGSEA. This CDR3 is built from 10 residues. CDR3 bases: TGCAGCGCCGTACCGGGACAGGGCATCTTC. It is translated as CSAVPGQGIF.

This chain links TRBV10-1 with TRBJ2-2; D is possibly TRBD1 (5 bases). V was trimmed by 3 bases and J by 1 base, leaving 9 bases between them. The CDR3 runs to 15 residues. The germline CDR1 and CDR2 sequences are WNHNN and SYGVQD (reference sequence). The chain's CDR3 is CASSDGRENTGELFF. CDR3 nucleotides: TGCGCCAGCAGTGACGGCAGGGAGAACACCGGGGAGCTGTTTTTT.

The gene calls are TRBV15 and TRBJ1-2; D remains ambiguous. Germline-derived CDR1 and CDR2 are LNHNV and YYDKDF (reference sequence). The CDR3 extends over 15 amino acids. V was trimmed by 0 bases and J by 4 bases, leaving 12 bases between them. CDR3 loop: CATSREGRQPYGYTF. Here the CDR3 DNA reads TGTGCCACCAGCAGAGAAGGACGGCAGCCCTATGGCTACACCTTC.

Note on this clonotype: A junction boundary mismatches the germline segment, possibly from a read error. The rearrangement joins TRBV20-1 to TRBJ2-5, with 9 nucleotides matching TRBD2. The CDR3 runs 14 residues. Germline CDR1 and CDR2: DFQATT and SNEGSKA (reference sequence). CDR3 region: CGADRGLALKTQYF. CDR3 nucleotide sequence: TGCGGTGCGGACCGGGGACTAGCTCTAAAGACCCAGTACTTC.

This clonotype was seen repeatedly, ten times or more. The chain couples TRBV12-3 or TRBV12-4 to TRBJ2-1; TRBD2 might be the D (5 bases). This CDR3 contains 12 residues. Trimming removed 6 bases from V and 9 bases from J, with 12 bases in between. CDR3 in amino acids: CASSTTRGEQFF. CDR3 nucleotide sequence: TGTGCCAGCAGCACGACCCGGGGTGAGCAGTTCTTC.

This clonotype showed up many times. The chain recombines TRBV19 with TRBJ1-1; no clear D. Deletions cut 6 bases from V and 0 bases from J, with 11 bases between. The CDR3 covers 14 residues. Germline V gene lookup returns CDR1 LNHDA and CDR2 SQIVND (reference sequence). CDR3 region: CASSWNRMNTEAFF. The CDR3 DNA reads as TGTGCCAGTAGCTGGAACCGGATGAACACTGAAGCTTTCTTT.

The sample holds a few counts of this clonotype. Written as DNA, the CDR3 is TGTGCCAGTAGTCTCAGGTTTTCCTACGAGCAGTACTTC. This encodes CASSLRFSYEQYF. The chain carries TRBV19 and TRBJ2-7; no firm D call. The CDR3 runs 13 residues. Per the germline V gene, CDR1 is LNHDA and CDR2 is SQIVND (reference sequence). V was cut by 5 bases and J by 1 base, with 9 bases left in between.

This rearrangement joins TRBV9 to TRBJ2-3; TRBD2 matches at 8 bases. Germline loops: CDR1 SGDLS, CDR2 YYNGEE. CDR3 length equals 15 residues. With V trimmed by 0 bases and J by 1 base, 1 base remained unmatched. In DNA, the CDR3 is TGTGCCAGCAGCGTAGAACTAGCGGGCACAGATACGCAGTATTTT. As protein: CASSVELAGTDTQYF.

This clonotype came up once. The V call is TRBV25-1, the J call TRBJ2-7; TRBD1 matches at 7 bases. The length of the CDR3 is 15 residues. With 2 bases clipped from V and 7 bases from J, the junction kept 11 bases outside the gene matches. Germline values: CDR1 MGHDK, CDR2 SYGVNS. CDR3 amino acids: CASSEDRDSPGEQYF. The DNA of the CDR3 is TGTGCCAGCAGTGAAGACCGGGACAGCCCGGGGGAGCAGTACTTC.

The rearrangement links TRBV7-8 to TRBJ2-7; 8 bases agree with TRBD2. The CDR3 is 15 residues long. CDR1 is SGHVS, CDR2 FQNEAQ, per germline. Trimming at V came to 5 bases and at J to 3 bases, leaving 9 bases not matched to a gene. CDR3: CASSPPAGAFYEQYF. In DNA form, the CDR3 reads TGTGCCAGCAGCCCGCCAGCGGGAGCCTTCTACGAGCAGTACTTC.

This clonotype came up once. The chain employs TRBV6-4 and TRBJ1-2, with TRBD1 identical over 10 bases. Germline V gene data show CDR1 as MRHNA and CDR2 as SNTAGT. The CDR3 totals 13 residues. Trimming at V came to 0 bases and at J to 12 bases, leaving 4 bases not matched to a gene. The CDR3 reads CASSDSGTGANTF. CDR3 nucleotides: TGTGCCAGCAGTGACTCAGGGACAGGGGCAAACACCTTC.

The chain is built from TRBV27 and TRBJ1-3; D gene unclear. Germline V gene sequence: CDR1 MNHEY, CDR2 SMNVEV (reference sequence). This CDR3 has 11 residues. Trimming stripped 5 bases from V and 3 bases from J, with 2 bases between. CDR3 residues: CASSGGNTIYF. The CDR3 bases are TGTGCCAGCAGTGGTGGAAACACCATATATTTT.